Listed below are T cell receptor beta chains from one sample, sequenced in a study of blood T cell repertoires in COVID-19. Using immunoSEQ multiplex PCR, the repertoire was profiled, and TCRdb retains in-frame clones only, with some absent. The table has about 140,000 clones, around 85% seen once. Sequencing was carried out using peripheral blood. These receptors were obtained from a man in his fifties with acute or convalescent COVID-19. CDR3s include the opening cysteine and the closing phenylalanine or tryptophan. D genes are given only for firm matches. Only part of the rows carry a size: once, few, many, or a class if the clone is expanded.

>TRBJ2-3|TRBV27|TRBD2|NA
CASSHRGGAATDTQYF
TGTGCCAGCAGCCATCGCGGGGGGGCCGCCACAGATACGCAGTATTTT
>TRBJ2-5|TRBV5-4|NA|NA
CASSLEGLGETQYF
TGTGCCAGCAGCTTGGAGGGGCTGGGGGAGACCCAGTACTTC
>TRBJ2-2|TRBV27|TRBD2|once
CASSLSVGGLALNTGELFF
TGTGCCAGCAGTTTATCGGTAGGGGGACTAGCGCTAAACACCGGGGAGCTGTTTTTT
>TRBJ2-7|TRBV5-8|NA|NA
CAGNVAYEQYF
TGTGCCGGTAACGTAGCCTACGAGCAGTACTTC
>TRBJ1-1|TRBV2|TRBD1|NA
CASRTTGGRAEAFF
TGTGCCAGCCGGACGACAGGGGGAAGGGCTGAAGCTTTCTTT
>TRBJ1-2|TRBV4-1|TRBD1|once
CASSQAGTGYGYTF
TGCGCCAGCAGCCAAGCTGGGACAGGGTATGGCTACACCTTC
>TRBJ1-2|TRBV28|TRBD1|NA
CASSTPGTGIKRNGYTF
TGTGCCAGCAGTACCCCAGGGACAGGGATTAAAAGGAACGGCTACACCTTC
>TRBJ2-1|TRBV25-1|TRBD2|NA
CASSDLGTSGYYNEQFF
TGTGCCAGCAGTGATTTGGGGACTAGCGGGTATTACAATGAGCAGTTCTTC
>TRBJ1-1|TRBV3-1/TRBV3-2|NA|many
CASSQSGVGTEAFF
TGTGCCAGCAGCCAATCAGGGGTTGGCACTGAAGCTTTCTTT
>TRBJ2-2|TRBV7-3|NA|NA
CARNYGGFDTGELFF
TGTGCCAGAAATTACGGGGGATTCGACACCGGGGAGCTGTTTTTT
>TRBJ2-1|TRBV6-5|TRBD1|few
CASSLTGGIGQVQFF
TGTGCCAGCAGTTTAACAGGGGGAATAGGACAAGTCCAGTTCTTC
>TRBJ1-1|TRBV19|NA|NA
CASSGLGGWAFF
TGTGCCAGTAGCGGCTTAGGAGGCTGGGCTTTCTTT
>TRBJ1-4|TRBV7-9|NA|NA
CASSAPGEKLFF
TGTGCCAGCAGCGCGCCGGGGGAAAAACTGTTTTTT
>TRBJ2-5|TRBV18|TRBD1|NA
CASSTGGSEQTQYF
TGTGCCAGCTCAACAGGGGGATCTGAGCAGACCCAGTACTTC
>TRBJ1-1|TRBV11-1|NA|NA
CASSLWGLGVTEAFF
TGTGCCAGCAGCTTATGGGGTTTAGGGGTGACTGAAGCTTTCTTT
>TRBJ2-1|TRBV5-4|TRBD2|NA
CASSFGGGSSYNEQFF
TGTGCCAGCAGCTTCGGGGGAGGGAGCTCCTACAATGAGCAGTTCTTC
>TRBJ1-2|TRBV2|NA|NA
CASKNRENYGYTF
TGTGCCAGCAAGAACAGGGAGAACTATGGCTACACCTTC
>TRBJ1-4|TRBV19|TRBD1|NA
CASSIGTGHGKEKLFF
TGTGCCAGTAGTATCGGGACAGGCCATGGGAAGGAAAAACTGTTTTTT
>TRBJ1-5|TRBV27|TRBD1|NA
CASSQGQGRNQPQHF
TGTGCCAGCAGCCAAGGACAGGGGCGCAATCAGCCCCAGCATTTT
>TRBJ1-1|TRBV6-1|NA|NA
CASSELLADEAFF
TGTGCCAGCAGTGAATTGTTAGCGGATGAAGCTTTCTTT
>TRBJ2-2|TRBV11-2|NA|NA
CASSAPPGGELFF
TGTGCCAGCAGCGCCCCTCCAGGTGGGGAGCTGTTTTTT
>TRBJ1-1|TRBV2|NA|NA
CASSVSGGTEAFF
TGTGCCAGCAGTGTATCAGGAGGAACTGAAGCTTTCTTT
>TRBJ1-5|TRBV15|NA|NA
CATSRLGSSNQPQHF
TGTGCCACCAGCAGATTAGGGAGTAGCAATCAGCCCCAGCATTTT
>TRBJ1-2|TRBV3-1/TRBV3-2|TRBD1|NA
CASSQNRGIYGYTF
TGTGCCAGCAGCCAAAACAGGGGAATCTATGGCTACACCTTC
>TRBJ1-1|TRBV18|NA|NA
CASSSGLSTEAFF
TGTGCCAGCTCATCAGGACTGAGCACTGAAGCTTTCTTT
>TRBJ2-3|TRBV11-3|TRBD2|NA
CASSLGLLAGVADTQYF
TGTGCCAGCAGCTTAGGGTTACTAGCGGGAGTTGCAGATACGCAGTATTTT
>TRBJ2-1|TRBV6-5|TRBD1|NA
CASRPGTGIYNEQFF
TGTGCCAGCAGGCCCGGGACAGGGATCTACAATGAGCAGTTCTTC
>TRBJ1-4|TRBV28|TRBD1|NA
CASRAGGGTTNEKLFF
TGTGCCAGCAGGGCAGGGGGCGGGACAACTAATGAAAAACTGTTTTTT
>TRBJ2-2|TRBV9|NA|NA
CASSVEAVANTGELFF
TGTGCCAGCAGCGTTGAAGCGGTAGCGAACACCGGGGAGCTGTTTTTT
>TRBJ1-1|TRBV9|NA|NA
CASSVGTGLMNTEAFF
TGTGCCAGCAGCGTCGGCACAGGACTAATGAACACTGAAGCTTTCTTT
>TRBJ1-2|TRBV10-3|NA|NA
CAISELSSNYGYTF
TGTGCCATCAGTGAGTTGTCGTCTAACTATGGCTACACCTTC
>TRBJ1-5|TRBV7-9|NA|NA
CASSGDNSNQPQHF
TGTGCCAGCAGCGGGGACAATAGCAATCAGCCCCAGCATTTT
>TRBJ2-7|TRBV18|TRBD1|NA
CASSPKTGWDYEQYF
TGTGCCAGCTCACCCAAGACAGGGTGGGACTACGAGCAGTACTTC
>TRBJ2-1|TRBV7-9|NA|NA
CASSSGGGWTEQFF
TGTGCCAGCAGCTCCGGTGGAGGGTGGACTGAGCAGTTCTTC
>TRBJ2-7|TRBV7-2|TRBD2|NA
CASSFRLAGRTRYEQYF
TGTGCCAGCAGCTTCAGACTAGCGGGAAGGACACGTTACGAGCAGTACTTC
>TRBJ1-2|TRBV3-1/TRBV3-2|NA|NA
CASSQLRTANYGYTF
TGTGCCAGCAGCCAACTGAGGACAGCTAACTATGGCTACACCTTC
>TRBJ2-5|TRBV7-6|NA|NA
CASSLVPGQETQYF
TGTGCCAGCAGCTTAGTCCCAGGGCAAGAGACCCAGTACTTC
>TRBJ2-7|TRBV30|TRBD2|once
CAWTWGTSGEYEQYF
TGTGCCTGGACCTGGGGGACTAGCGGGGAATACGAGCAGTACTTC
>TRBJ2-7|TRBV27|TRBD2|once
CASSLGRAYEQYF
TGTGCCAGCAGTTTGGGGAGGGCCTACGAGCAGTACTTC
>TRBJ2-7|TRBV15|NA|NA
CATSRGEAKSYEQYF
TGTGCCACCAGCAGAGGTGAAGCAAAGTCCTACGAGCAGTACTTC
>TRBJ1-2|TRBV10-2|NA|few
CASSESGRGGFYGYTF
TGCGCCAGCAGTGAGTCGGGCAGGGGTGGTTTCTATGGCTACACCTTC
>TRBJ1-2|TRBV2|NA|NA
CASSGRGDYGYTF
TGTGCCAGCAGTGGACGGGGGGACTATGGCTACACCTTC
>TRBJ1-2|TRBV28|TRBD1|NA
CASSDRDRGIHGYTF
TGTGCCAGCAGTGACCGGGACAGGGGAATACATGGCTACACCTTC
>TRBJ1-1|TRBV6-5|NA|few
CASSEGNTEAFF
TGTGCCAGCAGCGAGGGTAACACTGAAGCTTTCTTT
>TRBJ2-2|TRBV6-1|NA|NA
CASSEGIQSMNTGELFF
TGTGCCAGCAGTGAAGGGATACAGTCCATGAACACCGGGGAGCTGTTTTTT
>TRBJ1-2|TRBV28|TRBD1|NA
CASTRDRVNGYTF
TGTGCCAGCACTAGGGACAGGGTTAATGGCTACACCTTC